Detailed here is one T cell receptor beta chain. The antigen is not known. PCR amplification relied on 60 Vbeta primers (plus 13 Jbeta primers). Produced via immunoSEQ multiplex PCR; TCRdb's table is partial and in-frame only. The sample carries some 140,000 clones, about 80% recorded once. The data are from a study of cytomegalovirus exposure and HLA in healthy donors. Germline assignment: CDR1 LGHNA and CDR2 YNFKEQ. With V trimmed by 3 bases and J by 3 bases, 9 bases remained unmatched. This CDR3 is built from 16 residues. Study results and caveats: Analyzed later, most CMV-associated TCR beta chains appeared HLA-restricted. Donors belonging to an Asian-associated ancestry cluster reportedly showed fewer N-insertions in productive TCRs than the 666-donor mean, according to what a later analysis found.

The sequencing input was PBMCs. This TCR came from a man under 40 in good health and CMV-seronegative. This rearrangement joins TRBV4-2 to TRBJ1-2; 8 nucleotides line up with TRBD1. The CDR3 sequence is CASSQGQAEIYYGYTF. CDR3 sequence (DNA): TGTGCCAGCAGCCAGGGACAGGCTGAGATATACTATGGCTACACCTTC.